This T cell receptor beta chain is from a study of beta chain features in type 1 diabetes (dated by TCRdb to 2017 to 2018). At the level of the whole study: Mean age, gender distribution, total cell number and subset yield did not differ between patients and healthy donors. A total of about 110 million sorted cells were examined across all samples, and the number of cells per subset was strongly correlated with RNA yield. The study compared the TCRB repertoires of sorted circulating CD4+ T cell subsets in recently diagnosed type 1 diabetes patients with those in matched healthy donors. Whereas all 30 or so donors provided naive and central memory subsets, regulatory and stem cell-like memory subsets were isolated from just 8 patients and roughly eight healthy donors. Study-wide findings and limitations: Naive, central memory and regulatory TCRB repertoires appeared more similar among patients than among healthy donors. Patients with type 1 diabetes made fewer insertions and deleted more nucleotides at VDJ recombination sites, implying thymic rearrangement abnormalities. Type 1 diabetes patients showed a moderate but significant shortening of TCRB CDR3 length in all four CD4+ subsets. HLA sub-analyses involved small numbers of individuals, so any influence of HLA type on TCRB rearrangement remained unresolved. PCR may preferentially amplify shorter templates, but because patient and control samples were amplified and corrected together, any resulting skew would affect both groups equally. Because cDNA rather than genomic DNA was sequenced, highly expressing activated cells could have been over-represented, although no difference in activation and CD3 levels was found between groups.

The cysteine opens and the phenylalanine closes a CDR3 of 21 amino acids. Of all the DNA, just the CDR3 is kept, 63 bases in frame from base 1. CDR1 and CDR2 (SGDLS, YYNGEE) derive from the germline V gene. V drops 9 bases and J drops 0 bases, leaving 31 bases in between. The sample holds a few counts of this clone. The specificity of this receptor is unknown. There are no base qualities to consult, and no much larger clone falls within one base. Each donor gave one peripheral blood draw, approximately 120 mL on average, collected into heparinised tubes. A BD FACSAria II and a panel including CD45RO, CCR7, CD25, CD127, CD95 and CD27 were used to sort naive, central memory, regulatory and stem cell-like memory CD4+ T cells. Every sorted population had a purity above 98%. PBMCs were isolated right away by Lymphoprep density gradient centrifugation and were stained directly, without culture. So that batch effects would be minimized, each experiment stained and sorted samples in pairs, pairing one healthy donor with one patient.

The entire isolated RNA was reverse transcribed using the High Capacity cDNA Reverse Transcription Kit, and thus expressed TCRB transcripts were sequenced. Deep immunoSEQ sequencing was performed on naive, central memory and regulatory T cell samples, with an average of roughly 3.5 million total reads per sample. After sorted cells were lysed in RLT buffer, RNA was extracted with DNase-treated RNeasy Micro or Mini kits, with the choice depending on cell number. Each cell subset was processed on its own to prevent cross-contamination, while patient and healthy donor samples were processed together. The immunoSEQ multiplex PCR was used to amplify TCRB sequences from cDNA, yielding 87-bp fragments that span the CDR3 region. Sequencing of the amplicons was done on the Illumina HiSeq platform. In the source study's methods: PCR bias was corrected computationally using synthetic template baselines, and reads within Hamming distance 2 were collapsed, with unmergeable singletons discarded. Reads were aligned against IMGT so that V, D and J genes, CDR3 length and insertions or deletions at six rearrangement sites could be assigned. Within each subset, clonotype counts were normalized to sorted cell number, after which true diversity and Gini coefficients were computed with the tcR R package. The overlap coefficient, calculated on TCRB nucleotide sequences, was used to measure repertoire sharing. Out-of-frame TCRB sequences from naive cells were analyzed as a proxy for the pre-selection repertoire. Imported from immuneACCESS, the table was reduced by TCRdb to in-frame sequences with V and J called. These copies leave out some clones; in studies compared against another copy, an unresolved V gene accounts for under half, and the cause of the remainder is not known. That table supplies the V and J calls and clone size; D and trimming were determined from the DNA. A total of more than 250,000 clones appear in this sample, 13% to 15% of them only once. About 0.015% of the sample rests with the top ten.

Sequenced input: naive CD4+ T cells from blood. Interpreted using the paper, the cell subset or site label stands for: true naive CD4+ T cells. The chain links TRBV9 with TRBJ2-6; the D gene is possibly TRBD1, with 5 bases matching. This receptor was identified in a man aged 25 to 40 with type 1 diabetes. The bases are TGTGCCACCTTAAAGGGGCCCGACATCAATACCGTAGACTCTGGGGCCAACGTCCTGACTTTC. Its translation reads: CATLKGPDINTVDSGANVLTF.